In this sample, the clone carrying this TCR beta chain turned up many times. Antigen specificity is unknown. A junction boundary mismatches the germline segment, possibly from a read error. CDR1 MNHEY and CDR2 SVGAGI come from the germline V gene. The CDR3 spans 15 residues. Donors were all healthy Caucasians. This record comes from a study of identical twins. Study-level findings and limits: Conclusions came from cross-sectional statistical analysis, not from following the same donors. Twins shared beta out-of-frame sequences in excess, but this excess was weaker. Insertions ran lower in abundant cord blood beta clonotypes, though not in memory repertoires.

One entry per CDR3 protein, called by TCRdb with MiXCR from the 5' RACE reads. The sample has about 240,000 distinct CDR3 sequences, roughly 13% seen once. In addition, the sample was reused for a study of yellow fever vaccine responses in identical twins.

The source of this sequence is a woman aged 18-29 years in good health. Sequenced input: memory (CD45RO+) T cells sorted from blood. The chain joins TRBV6-5 to TRBJ1-5, with 7 bases aligning to TRBD1. CDR3 protein: CASSYSRSVGTVLCF. CDR3 DNA sequence: TGTGCCAGCAGTTACTCGAGATCCGTCGGGACAGTTTTGTGTTTT.